This T cell receptor (beta chain) was captured in a study of blood T cell repertoires in COVID-19. Study background: Collection of acute and convalescent COVID-19 samples took place in the United States, Italy and Spain. PBMCs, B-cell-depleted T cells, or T cells provided the cDNA or gDNA that made up the material.

In the original analysis: It was from reference gene primer amplification that nucleated cell counts were estimated. Method: immunoSEQ multiplex PCR; TCRdb's copy keeps in-frame clones and lacks some. From that table come the V and J calls and clone size; the DNA was used to work out D and trimming. The table lists tens of thousands of clones, around 76% of them singletons. Germline V CDR1 and CDR2: KGHSH, LQKENI. The CDR3 length is 17 residues. The J segment lost 2 bases and the V segment lost 6 bases, leaving 9 bases of the junction unmatched. The clonotype originates from a human donor in a cohort sampled during active COVID-19. The chain links TRBV18 to TRBJ2-5; the match to TRBD2 covers 13 bases. The sequenced sample consisted of peripheral blood. CDR3 sequence: CASSSAPGLAGQETQYF. CDR3 coding DNA: TGTGCCAGCTCCTCCGCGCCGGGACTAGCGGGGCAAGAGACCCAGTACTTC.